The following is a TCR beta chain sequence with its context. These data come from a study of cytomegalovirus exposure and HLA in healthy donors. Germline V gives CDR1 MGHRA, CDR2 YSYEKL. V lost 4 bases and J lost 3; bases outside the gene matches: 7. CDR3 length equals 15 residues. Both 60 Vbeta primers and 13 Jbeta primers went into the PCR. In the study's own analysis: Approximately 11 million of 65 million to 95 million unique TCR beta chains were shared, per a later count. Sequenced by immunoSEQ multiplex PCR; TCRdb stores in-frame clones only, minus some. The V and J calls and clone size are taken from that table; D and trimming were inferred from the DNA. Altogether fewer than 110,000 clones are present, 65% to 80% being singletons, with the ten largest covering 1.5% to 2%.

Input material: PBMCs. This sequence originates from a woman in her forties in good health and CMV-seronegative. The V gene is TRBV4-1, the J gene TRBJ2-7; 9 nucleotides agree with TRBD1. CDR3 coding DNA: TGCGCCAGCAGCCCAGATGGGACAGGGATCTACGAGCAGTACTTC. Translation gives CASSPDGTGIYEQYF.